This is a list of T cell receptor beta chains from one sample in a study of cytomegalovirus exposure and HLA in healthy donors. Using immunoSEQ multiplex PCR, the repertoire was profiled, and TCRdb retains in-frame clones only, with some absent. Here the sample spans 78,000 or so clones, approximately 66% being singletons. Sequencing input: PBMCs. All receptors derive from a male donor in good health and CMV-seropositive. The CDR3 runs from the conserved cysteine through the conserved F or W. Clone size is not always given. Where it is, it says once, few, many or a class for expanded clones.

j_call v_call clone_size cdr3_aa
TRBJ2-7 TRBV27 NA CASSSPSRDRGNKQYF
TRBJ2-2 TRBV5-1 NA CASSLAGTANTGELFF
TRBJ2-5 TRBV15 NA CATSINGGLRRETQYF
TRBJ2-1 TRBV10-3 NA CAISQTSGGDNEQFF
TRBJ1-4 TRBV14 NA CASSQGARGINEKLFF
TRBJ2-3 TRBV7-9 NA CASSHRLADTDTQYF
TRBJ1-2 TRBV14 NA CASSQERYGYTF
TRBJ1-2 TRBV7-9 NA CASSLGGDYGYTF
TRBJ2-1 TRBV6-5 NA CASSYSGPRGGNEQFF
TRBJ2-6 TRBV27 NA CASSLRQGAHGANVLTF
TRBJ2-1 TRBV7-9 few CASSSGLYNEQFF
TRBJ1-1 TRBV7-9 NA CASSLITGTEAFF
TRBJ2-2 TRBV7-7 NA CASSSTGTGNTGELFF
TRBJ2-5 TRBV18 NA CASSREQGAGETQYF
TRBJ2-1 TRBV29-1 NA CSVDGHAAGGANEQFF
TRBJ1-2 TRBV30 few CAWSVQGFGYGYTF
TRBJ1-2 TRBV28 NA CASSIQGSFGYGYTF
TRBJ1-1 TRBV28 NA CASSSGGINTEAFF
TRBJ2-1 TRBV29-1 once CSVLPGTGLNEQFF
TRBJ2-5 TRBV6-6 few CASITETGEQYF
TRBJ2-6 TRBV9 NA CASSVEGGSGANVLTF
TRBJ1-1 TRBV14 NA CASSQMTATEAFF
TRBJ1-3 TRBV9 NA CASSEPGLGNTIYF
TRBJ2-7 TRBV27 NA CASSLAQGIYEQYF
TRBJ1-2 TRBV9 NA CASSVGSGRQVYGYTF
TRBJ1-2 TRBV15 NA CATSRDGVGGGGYTF
TRBJ2-1 TRBV10-3 NA CAIKGAGTGDEQFF
TRBJ2-7 TRBV27 few CASSPLTLNRGRTSYEQYF
TRBJ1-3 TRBV9 NA CASSVGVSSGNTIYF
TRBJ2-7 TRBV28 NA CASTSSRAGGFGYEQYF